The source of this T cell receptor beta chain is a study of T-cell memory formation after mild COVID-19. Study overall: Largely donor-specific TCR clusters were found.

MiXCR, run by TCRdb on the 5' RACE reads, gives a single entry per CDR3 protein. The repertoire holds 400,000 or so distinct CDR3 sequences, with roughly 20% as singletons. This clonotype was seen more than once but under ten times. Its antigen is not known. Overall study findings and caveats: Later expanders leaned CD4+, whereas clones that contracted between day 15 and 85 were balanced CD4/CD8. The study detected some responding clones in pre-infection memory, suggesting cross-reactive memory joined.

The germline V gene has CDR1 MGHDK and CDR2 SYGVNS. CDR3 size: 14 residues. Trimming left V 6 bases short and J 3 bases short, with 11 bases between. The chain links TRBV25-1 to TRBJ2-2, with D uncertain. This TCR derives from an adult woman who had mild COVID-19 (a few samples of this study predate the infection). Cell type and time point are not known. The sample consisted of PBMCs or a T cell subset sorted from them (not recorded which). CDR3 DNA sequence: TGTGCCAGCAGCCGGGCCGCGGACACCGGGGAGCTGTTTTTT. Protein product: CASSRAADTGELFF.